This is a list of T cell receptor beta chains from one sample in a study of blood T cells in healthy people across ages. TCRdb independently ran MiXCR on the 5' RACE reads; one entry per CDR3 protein. The sample lists about 800,000 distinct CDR3 sequences, 25% occurring once. These records were also assigned to another study, of T cells of mothers and their children.

Material: blood. These receptors were obtained from a boy younger than 18 in good health. Both conserved end residues are part of each CDR3. A D gene is named only where the DNA matches it firmly. Clone size is not always given. Where it is, it says once, few, many or a class for expanded clones.

DNA	CDR3	length	J	size	V	D
TGCAGCGGTACCGGGACAGGGGCCAATGGCTACACCTTC	CSGTGTGANGYTF	13	TRBJ1-2	few	TRBV29-1	TRBD1
TGTGCCAGCAGCGTAGTCCCTGGCAGGGAAACGAACACTGAAGCTTTCTTT	CASSVVPGRETNTEAFF	17	TRBJ1-1	-	TRBV9	-
TGCGCCAGCAGCCCCGGGACATTTCAAGAGACCCAGTACTTC	CASSPGTFQETQYF	14	TRBJ2-5	-	TRBV5-1	-
TGTGCCACCATTAGAACAGGGGAAGACGAGCAGTACTTC	CATIRTGEDEQYF	13	TRBJ2-7	few	TRBV7-9	TRBD1
TGTGCCACCACCGACGGAGGCTCCTACAATGAGCAGTTCTTC	CATTDGGSYNEQFF	14	TRBJ2-1	-	TRBV15	-
TGCAGTGCCCCTGGGGGGGCGGACACTGAAGCTTTCTTT	CSAPGGADTEAFF	13	TRBJ1-1	-	TRBV20-1	-
TGTGCCAGCAGCTTTGGGACATCGGGTGAAAAACTGTTTTTT	CASSFGTSGEKLFF	14	TRBJ1-4	-	TRBV7-9	-
TGTGCCAGCAGTGACCACGGGGAGTCTGGCTACACCTTC	CASSDHGESGYTF	13	TRBJ1-2	-	TRBV2	-
TGTGCCAGCAGTTTCTGGACCTATAAACAGGGCGCAGGTCAGCCCCAGCATTTT	CASSFWTYKQGAGQPQHF	18	TRBJ1-5	-	TRBV12-3/TRBV12-4	-
TGTGCCAGCAGTAAAAATCGGCCAGAGACCCAGTACTTC	CASSKNRPETQYF	13	TRBJ2-5	-	TRBV28	-
TGTGCCAGCAGCGTCGGTGGGGCTCGCACAGATACGCAGTATTTT	CASSVGGARTDTQYF	15	TRBJ2-3	few	TRBV9	-
TGTGCCAGCAGCTTAATTCACAGCGGGGGCTACACCTTC	CASSLIHSGGYTF	13	TRBJ1-2	few	TRBV7-3	-
TGTGCCAGCAGCCTTATCCGGGACCTCACAGATACGCAGTATTTT	CASSLIRDLTDTQYF	15	TRBJ2-3	few	TRBV12-3/TRBV12-4	-
TGTGCCATCAGTGAGTCGGTCGATTACAATGAGCAGTTCTTC	CAISESVDYNEQFF	14	TRBJ2-1	-	TRBV10-3	-
TGCAGCGTTGGGGAGGGGGCGATCCTCGCCTACGAGCAGTACTTC	CSVGEGAILAYEQYF	15	TRBJ2-7	-	TRBV29-1	-
TGTGCCACCTGGCGGGAGGGGGCTAGTCAGCCCCAGCATTTT	CATWREGASQPQHF	14	TRBJ1-5	few	TRBV6-4	TRBD1
TGTGCCAGCAGTGCGGCGGGGGAGCAGTACTTC	CASSAAGEQYF	11	TRBJ2-5	few	TRBV6-2/TRBV6-3	TRBD2
TGTGCCAGCAGTCCACTACGGGGACTCCTCAGCACAGATACGCAGTATTTT	CASSPLRGLLSTDTQYF	17	TRBJ2-3	-	TRBV28	-
TGCGCCAGCAGCCGTCCCCCGGGAGTGGGAGTGAAACAGAGCACAGATACGCAGTATTTT	CASSRPPGVGVKQSTDTQYF	20	TRBJ2-3	-	TRBV5-1	-
TGTGCCAGCGGGAATGATGGGAATGAGCAGTTCTTC	CASGNDGNEQFF	12	TRBJ2-1	-	TRBV12-3/TRBV12-4	-
TGTGCCAGCAGCTCGTATGTAAGGAGCACTGAAGCTTTCTTT	CASSSYVRSTEAFF	14	TRBJ1-1	few	TRBV5-5	-
TGCGCCAGCAAGCCCTCTCTTGGGCAGTCGGGGGAGACCCAGTACTTC	CASKPSLGQSGETQYF	16	TRBJ2-5	few	TRBV5-1	-
TGTGCCAGCAGCCAAGACTCCTGGACCTACGAGCAGTACTTC	CASSQDSWTYEQYF	14	TRBJ2-7	few	TRBV3-1	-
TGTGCCAGCAGCTCGCGGACGGCAAACATTCAGTACTTC	CASSSRTANIQYF	13	TRBJ2-4	-	TRBV11-3	-
TGTGCCGGCAGCTTAGCGCGGCCCGGGAAGGTTCAAGAGACCCAGTACTTC	CAGSLARPGKVQETQYF	17	TRBJ2-5	-	TRBV7-2	-
TGTGCCAGCAGCGTACCGGGGTCCTACGAGCAGTACTTC	CASSVPGSYEQYF	13	TRBJ2-7	-	TRBV5-6	-
TGCAGCGTTGAGGGACAGGAGAACACTGAAGCTTTCTTT	CSVEGQENTEAFF	13	TRBJ1-1	-	TRBV29-1	TRBD1
TGTGCCACCAGCAGAGATAGGGGGCGGGAACTGGCTGATGAGCAGTTCTTC	CATSRDRGRELADEQFF	17	TRBJ2-1	-	TRBV15	-
TGTGCCAGCAGCACCCCAGGGGTTAGGACTGAAGCTTTCTTT	CASSTPGVRTEAFF	14	TRBJ1-1	-	TRBV7-2	-
TGCAGCGTTAAACAGTCCTACGAGCAGTACTTC	CSVKQSYEQYF	11	TRBJ2-7	-	TRBV29-1	-
TGCAGCGTAGAACCCCAGGGGGCGGTCGGTTATGAGCAGTTCTTC	CSVEPQGAVGYEQFF	15	TRBJ2-1	-	TRBV29-1	TRBD1
TGTGCCAGCAGCCCGGGACTAGCGGGAGGTTCCGGGTTAGAGACCCAGTACTTC	CASSPGLAGGSGLETQYF	18	TRBJ2-5	-	TRBV11-3	TRBD2
TGTGCCAGCAGCGTGGGGGCAAGGGACAGTCAAGAGACCCAGTACTTC	CASSVGARDSQETQYF	16	TRBJ2-5	few	TRBV9	TRBD1
TGTGCCAGCAGTTTAAGATGGGGATACCAGCCCCAGCATTTT	CASSLRWGYQPQHF	14	TRBJ1-5	-	TRBV27	-
TGTGCCAGCAGCCAAGGCATGGGGGACTATGGCTACACCTTC	CASSQGMGDYGYTF	14	TRBJ1-2	-	TRBV3-1	-
TGTGCCAGCAGCTTAGCAACAGGGGGTACAACTAATGAAAAACTGTTTTTT	CASSLATGGTTNEKLFF	17	TRBJ1-4	-	TRBV7-9	TRBD1
TGTGCCAGCAGTTGGGCCTCCCTTGGCCCTGAAGCTTTCTTT	CASSWASLGPEAFF	14	TRBJ1-1	few	TRBV6-5	-
TGTGCCAGCAGCGACAGGGTTCTTGGTGCCCAGTACTTC	CASSDRVLGAQYF	13	TRBJ2-5	-	TRBV7-3	TRBD1
TGTGCCAGCAGTTATACTAGCGGGAGGTATCCCGATACGCAGTATTTT	CASSYTSGRYPDTQYF	16	TRBJ2-3	-	TRBV2	TRBD2
TGTGCCAGCAGCTCCACCGGGACAGCTTTTCAAGAGACCCAGTACTTC	CASSSTGTAFQETQYF	16	TRBJ2-5	few	TRBV7-2	TRBD1
TGTGCCAGCAGCCGAACTCTCGGACAGGGGGCTTTCTTT	CASSRTLGQGAFF	13	TRBJ1-1	-	TRBV6-5	TRBD1
TGTGCCAGCAGCCCCCTTTGGGGGCCGAATACTGAAGCTTTCTTT	CASSPLWGPNTEAFF	15	TRBJ1-1	-	TRBV14	-
TGCAGTGCTCCAACAGGGAGCTCTGGGGCCAACGTCCTGACTTTC	CSAPTGSSGANVLTF	15	TRBJ2-6	few	TRBV20-1	-
TGTGCCAGCAGATCCGGGACAGGGGATTACGAGCAGTACTTC	CASRSGTGDYEQYF	14	TRBJ2-7	-	TRBV7-2	TRBD1
TGTGCCAGCAGCCCCCGAGGACAGGGAAAAACTGAAGCTTTCTTT	CASSPRGQGKTEAFF	15	TRBJ1-1	-	TRBV7-8	TRBD1
TGCGCCAGCAGCTTTGATTCGACTAGCGGGCGCCCCTACGAGCAGTACTTC	CASSFDSTSGRPYEQYF	17	TRBJ2-7	-	TRBV4-3	TRBD2
TGTGCCAGCAGCCCGGGACTGCTCATAGCCAAAAACATTCAGTACTTC	CASSPGLLIAKNIQYF	16	TRBJ2-4	few	TRBV4-2	-
TGTGCCAGCAGTTTATCCAAACAGAAAGACATTTCCTTC	CASSLSKQKDISF	13	TRBJ2-5	few	TRBV28	-
TGTGCCATCAGTGAAGAAATTCGAGCAACTAATGAAAAACTGTTTTTT	CAISEEIRATNEKLFF	16	TRBJ1-4	few	TRBV10-3	-
TGTGCCAGCAGCTTAACCCCATCACCAATACCGTACGAGCAGTACTTC	CASSLTPSPIPYEQYF	16	TRBJ2-7	-	TRBV7-9	-
TGTGCCAGCAGTGAAGCGTTTTACAATGAGCAGTTCTTC	CASSEAFYNEQFF	13	TRBJ2-1	few	TRBV2	-
TGTGCCAGCAGCGGGTCAAGTGGGGTCGGGAGCGAGACCCAGTACTTC	CASSGSSGVGSETQYF	16	TRBJ2-5	-	TRBV28	-